The 18 T cell receptor beta chains below were found in one sample sequenced in a study of radiotherapy plus CTLA-4 blockade in lung cancer listed by TCRdb under 2018. To prepare the library, the immunoSEQ multiplex PCR assay was applied. TCRdb mirrors the immuneACCESS table, restricted to in-frame sequences. Some clones are absent from its copies; in checked studies, under half trace to an unresolved V gene, and the reason for the others is unknown. This sample holds around 110,000 clones; more than 75% were observed only once. The ten largest clones represent 3.3% of the sample. Sequenced material: peripheral blood, taken from a patient treated with radiotherapy plus ipilimumab. These receptors were taken from a human donor with non-small cell lung cancer that progressed on radiotherapy plus ipilimumab. Some clones in this sample may be carry-over from other donors' samples.

The chain joins TRBV5-1 to TRBJ1-1; D call uncertain. This CDR3 is built from 13 residues. V lost 3 bases and J lost 3, with 9 bases in between. The germline V gene encodes CDR1 SGHRS and CDR2 YFSETQ. The CDR3 sequence: CASSSGDHTEAFF. The CDR3 region has the DNA TGCGCCAGCAGCTCCGGGGATCACACTGAAGCTTTCTTT. Based on the CDR3 plus reference TRBV5-1 and TRBJ1-1, the full variable domain is KAGVTQTPRYLIKTRGQQVTLSCSPISGHRSVSWYQQTPGQGLQFLFEYFSETQRNKGNFPGRFSGRQFSNSRSEMNVSTLELGDSALYLCASSSGDHTEAFFGQGTRLTVV.

This chain links TRBV6-1 with TRBJ1-5, with 9 bases lining up with TRBD1. Germline trimming cut 4 bases from V and 6 bases from J; bases unmatched to any gene: 4. The V gene's germline CDR1 is MNHNS and CDR2 SASEGT. The CDR3 has 14 amino acids. The CDR3 sequence: CASSAGTGIQPQHF. The CDR3 coding sequence is TGTGCCAGCAGTGCCGGGACAGGGATTCAGCCCCAGCATTTT.

This clone was detected a few times. The chain employs TRBV6-6 and TRBJ2-7, with 7 bases aligning to TRBD1. V lost 3 bases and J lost 1; bases outside the gene matches: 9. CDR3 size: 16 residues. The V gene's germline CDR1 is MNHNY and CDR2 SVGAGI (reference sequence). The CDR3 reads CASSYKDREPSYEQYF. Written as DNA, the CDR3 is TGTGCCAGCAGTTATAAAGACAGGGAACCGTCCTACGAGCAGTACTTC.

The gene calls are TRBV5-8 and TRBJ2-1; 10 nucleotides line up with TRBD1. Trimming at V came to 4 bases and at J to 10 bases, leaving 8 bases not matched to a gene. This CDR3 is built from 14 residues. Germline lookup yields CDR1 SGHTS and CDR2 YDEGEE. In DNA form, the CDR3 reads TGTGCCAGCAGCGACCCCGGGACAGGGGTCGAGCAGTTCTTC. The encoded protein is CASSDPGTGVEQFF.

This chain connects TRBV9 to TRBJ2-7; 7 nucleotides agree with TRBD1. V trimming: 3 bases; J trimming: 2 bases; junction bases outside the gene matches: 8. CDR3 length equals 15 residues. Looked up from germline, CDR1 is SGDLS and CDR2 is YYNGEE. CDR3 sequence reads: CASSASTGPPYEQYF. DNA of the CDR3: TGTGCCAGCAGCGCTTCGACAGGGCCCCCCTACGAGCAGTACTTC.

The chain uses TRBV6-5 and TRBJ2-1, with 9 nucleotides matching TRBD1. Germline CDR1 is MNHEY and CDR2 is SVGAGI. This CDR3 has 16 residues. V was pared by 2 bases and J by 8 bases, with 10 bases of the junction left unmatched. The CDR3: CASSYASGTGFDEQFF. CDR3 bases: TGTGCCAGCAGTTACGCCTCCGGGACAGGGTTCGATGAGCAGTTCTTC.

The chain links TRBV7-3 to TRBJ2-1, with 10 bases fitting TRBD2. The ends lost 7 bases at V and 6 bases at J; junction bases unmatched: 9. This CDR3 spans 15 amino acids. The germline gives CDR1 SGHTA, CDR2 FQGTGA. CDR3 sequence reads: CASTQNSGGFNEQFF. The CDR3, as DNA: TGTGCCAGCACCCAGAATAGCGGGGGGTTCAATGAGCAGTTCTTC.

V and J are TRBV5-4 and TRBJ2-7; 8 bases align to TRBD1. CDR1 and CDR2 from the germline V gene are SGHNT and YYREEE (reference sequence). This CDR3 has 15 residues. V lost 0 bases, J lost 2 bases, and 4 bases stayed unmatched. CDR3 in DNA: TGTGCCAGCAGCTTGGTCCAGGGGGCTACCTACGAGCAGTACTTC. Amino acid sequence: CASSLVQGATYEQYF. Complete variable domain (other parts from reference TRBV5-4 and TRBJ2-7): ETGVTQSPTHLIKTRGQQVTLRCSSQSGHNTVSWYQQALGQGPQFIFQYYREEENGRGNFPPRFSGLQFPNYSSELNVNALELDDSALYLCASSLVQGATYEQYFGPGTRLTVT.

The CDR3 bases are TGCGCCAGCAGCGAGCCCGCGCCAGGGGCGCGTAATTCACCCCTCCACTTT. Amino acid sequence: CASSEPAPGARNSPLHF. The rearrangement joins TRBV5-1 to TRBJ1-6, with D maybe TRBD1 (6 bases). Germline V gene data show CDR1 as SGHRS and CDR2 as YFSETQ. There are 17 residues in the CDR3. V lost 4 bases and J lost 6, with 20 bases in between.

J is TRBJ2-4 and V is TRBV5-4; D possibly matches TRBD1 or TRBD2 (5 bases each). V was cut by 3 bases and J by 0 bases, with 16 bases left in between. CDR3 length equals 17 residues. The germline V gene encodes CDR1 SGHNT and CDR2 YYREEE (reference sequence). CDR3 nucleotides: TGTGCCAGCAGCTCGGGACCGGCAGGAGTAGCCAAAAACATTCAGTACTTC. This sequence encodes CASSSGPAGVAKNIQYF.

This rearrangement joins TRBV29-1 to TRBJ2-3; 9 bases are a match to TRBD1. Trimming cost V 7 bases and J 6 bases; bases outside gene matches: 8. The CDR3 has 13 amino acids. Germline V lookup: CDR1 SQVTM, CDR2 ANQGSEA. The CDR3 sequence: CSGGQGESDTQYF. The CDR3, as DNA: TGCAGCGGGGGACAGGGAGAGAGTGATACGCAGTATTTT.

The chain carries TRBV4-3 and TRBJ2-5; perhaps TRBD1 as D (5 bases). The CDR3 contains 15 residues. Germline loops: CDR1 LGHNA, CDR2 YSLEER. With 3 bases removed from V and 1 base from J, the gap between germline ends came to 12 bases. CDR3 nucleotide sequence: TGCGCCAGCAGCCAGCTCCCGACAGCCCAAGAGACCCAGTACTTC. It is translated as CASSQLPTAQETQYF.

The rearrangement joins TRBV9 to TRBJ2-5, with 8 nucleotides matching TRBD2. The CDR3 runs 13 residues. J gave up 7 bases and V 3 bases, and 5 bases lay outside the gene matches. Germline-derived CDR1 and CDR2 are SGDLS and YYNGEE. CDR3 in amino acids: CASSGSGVGTQYF. In DNA form, the CDR3 reads TGTGCCAGCAGCGGTAGCGGGGTCGGGACCCAGTACTTC.

The genes are TRBV11-2 and TRBJ2-1, with D possibly being TRBD1 (5 bases). With 2 bases removed from V and 9 bases from J, the gap between germline ends came to 5 bases. Germline V CDR1 and CDR2: SGHAT, FQNNGV. The CDR3 is 11 residues long. The CDR3 coding sequence is TGTGCCAGCAGCTTAAGGGGTGAGCAGTTCTTC. Translation: CASSLRGEQFF.

The CDR3 DNA reads TGTGCCAGCAGCCGTGACAGGGACGAGCAGTACTTC. Its translation is CASSRDRDEQYF. V usage is TRBV5-4 and J usage is TRBJ2-7; 7 nucleotides line up with TRBD1. Germline assignment: CDR1 SGHNT and CDR2 YYREEE (reference sequence). This CDR3 has 12 residues. V dropped 4 bases and J dropped 5; count of bases not matched to a gene: 3.

The chain couples TRBV9 to TRBJ2-3, with TRBD1 as a possible D gene (5 bases). Trimming removed 0 bases at V and 4 bases at J, with 12 bases between. The CDR3 length is 15 residues. In germline, CDR1 is SGDLS, CDR2 YYNGEE. The CDR3 loop is CASSVDPGPADTQYF. The CDR3 DNA sequence: TGTGCCAGCAGCGTAGACCCAGGGCCCGCAGATACGCAGTATTTT. The entire variable domain, with the rest obtained from reference TRBV9 and TRBJ2-3, is as follows: DSGVTQTPKHLITATGQRVTLRCSPRSGDLSVYWYQQSLDQGLQFLIQYYNGEERAKGNILERFSAQQFPDLHSELNLSSLELGDSALYFCASSVDPGPADTQYFGPGTRLTVL.

V is TRBV9 and J is TRBJ2-7; a possible D gene is TRBD1 (6 bases). Germline V gene sequence: CDR1 SGDLS, CDR2 YYNGEE. This CDR3 contains 14 residues. The ends were cut back, 0 bases at V and 0 bases at J, with 7 bases in the middle. In DNA form, the CDR3 reads TGTGCCAGCAGCGTAGACAGGGTCTCCTACGAGCAGTACTTC. The encoded protein is CASSVDRVSYEQYF.

This clone was found once. This rearrangement joins TRBV5-6 to TRBJ1-1; D gene unclear. Germline CDR1 reads SGHDT; CDR2 reads YYEEEE. The CDR3 length is 15 residues. The V gene lost 0 bases and the J gene lost 0 bases, with 9 bases spanning the gap. CDR3: CASSLVVSMNTEAFF. For the CDR3, the DNA is TGTGCCAGCAGCTTGGTGGTCAGTATGAACACTGAAGCTTTCTTT.